The present T cell receptor beta chain was sequenced within a study of blood T cells in healthy people across ages. J lost 13 bases, V lost 4 bases, and 13 bases had no gene match. The CDR3 is made up of 14 amino acids. General study points: More naive CD4+ cells and higher diversity were found in long-lived than in aged donors. It was held that the diversity estimates obtained from one million T cells were underestimates. Older age coincided with a roughly linear decline in TCR beta diversity per million T cells.

In regard to this clonotype: The antigen is not known.

Alongside a J-beta primer mix, a sample-barcoded 5' primer served in a second PCR lasting roughly 7 to 12 cycles. TCRdb re-called the 5' RACE reads with MiXCR, one entry per CDR3 protein. The sample includes 750,000 to 950,000 distinct CDR3 sequences, 50% to 65% of them seen just once. V is TRBV12-3 or TRBV12-4 and J is TRBJ2-4; 7 nucleotides align to TRBD1. The sample was blood. The sequence came from an elderly man in good health. The CDR3 loop is CASSSAPTGQVQYF. CDR3 coding DNA: TGTGCCAGCAGTTCCGCACCGACAGGGCAAGTGCAGTACTTC.